This TCR beta chain originates from a study of blood T cell repertoires in COVID-19. On the study more broadly: T cells, B-cell-depleted T cells, or PBMCs provided the cDNA or gDNA that served as material.

Germline loops: CDR1 ENHRY, CDR2 SYGVKD. The CDR3 extends over 12 amino acids. Trimming stripped 4 bases from V and 12 bases from J, with 13 bases between. Study processing details: From reference gene primer amplification, estimates of nucleated cell counts were derived. The protocol was immunoSEQ multiplex PCR, while the TCRdb copy is restricted to in-frame clones and leaves out a portion. From that table come the V and J calls and clone size; the DNA was used to work out D and trimming. The profile shows under 85,000 clones, roughly 73% of them singletons. The sequenced material came from peripheral blood. This receptor was obtained from a human donor in a cohort sampled during active COVID-19. The chain recombines TRBV10-3 with TRBJ2-1; possible D gene TRBD1, 6 bases. The CDR3 nucleotides are TGTGCCATCAGTGTCCAGGGGTTTGGGCAGTTCTTC. It yields the protein CAISVQGFGQFF.